This TCR beta chain was identified during a study of identical twins. TCRdb re-called the 5' RACE reads through MiXCR, storing one row per CDR3 protein. The table includes more than 400,000 distinct CDR3 sequences, roughly 15% detected once. There are a few counts of this clonotype. V lost 0 bases, J lost 7 bases, and 2 bases stayed unmatched. CDR3 size: 14 residues. CDR1 is SGHRS and CDR2 is YFSETQ in the germline V gene. This sample also belongs to another study, concerning yellow fever vaccine responses in identical twins.

Input material: CD4+ T cells sorted from blood. The sequence derives from a woman under 30 in good health. The chain combines TRBV5-1 with TRBJ1-4; 8 nucleotides line up with TRBD1. The CDR3 region is CASSLDRGAEKLFF. In DNA form, the CDR3 reads TGCGCCAGCAGCTTGGACAGGGGGGCTGAAAAACTGTTTTTT.